A single sample gave rise to the 7 T cell receptor beta chains below, sequenced in a study of cytomegalovirus exposure and HLA in healthy donors. The PCR ran on 60 Vbeta and 13 Jbeta primers. Libraries were prepared by immunoSEQ multiplex PCR; TCRdb keeps only in-frame clonotypes and omits some of them. Seen here are hundreds of thousands of clones, around 80% observed once, and the top ten hold about 3.8%. The sequencing input was PBMCs. The receptors derive from a male donor in good health and CMV-seronegative.

The V call is TRBV30, the J call TRBJ1-2; a possible D gene is TRBD1 (6 bases). Per germline, CDR1 GTSNPN and CDR2 SVGIG (reference sequence). V was pared by 5 bases and J by 7 bases, with 17 bases between. The CDR3 runs 13 residues. The CDR3 DNA follows: TGTGCCTGGGTAAACAGGGTTGGGCTTGGCTACACCTTC. It specifies CAWVNRVGLGYTF.

The chain has TRBV11-2 and TRBJ2-5; no definite D call. Germline lookup yields CDR1 SGHAT and CDR2 FQNNGV. This CDR3 has 15 residues. Trimming left V 2 bases short and J 2 bases short, with 12 bases between. CDR3 in amino acids: CASSLTHGRQETQYF. The DNA for the CDR3 is TGTGCCAGCAGCTTAACCCATGGGCGACAAGAGACCCAGTACTTC.

V and J are TRBV10-1 and TRBJ2-2, with 12 nucleotides matching TRBD1. CDR1 and CDR2 from the germline V gene are WNHNN and SYGVQD (reference sequence). The CDR3 sequence is 14 residues long. With 8 bases clipped from V and 8 bases from J, the junction kept 6 bases outside the gene matches. The CDR3 DNA reads as TGCGCCAGCCGGGGACAGGGGGCGTCTGGGGAGCTGTTTTTT. Its translation is CASRGQGASGELFF.

This rearrangement joins TRBV5-1 to TRBJ1-1, with TRBD1 matching over 8 bases. This CDR3 is built from 16 residues. V trimming: 0 bases; J trimming: 5 bases; junction bases outside the gene matches: 9. Germline V lookup: CDR1 SGHRS, CDR2 YFSETQ. The CDR3 protein is CASSLGRTGSGTEAFF. The CDR3 DNA reads TGCGCCAGCAGCTTGGGAAGGACAGGGTCGGGGACTGAAGCTTTCTTT.

As concerns this clone: The sample contains more than one DNA sequence encoding this CDR3. This chain links TRBV9 with TRBJ2-3; perhaps TRBD2 as D (6 bases). Trimming stripped 0 bases from V and 2 bases from J, with 10 bases between. Germline CDR1 and CDR2: SGDLS and YYNGEE. The CDR3 covers 15 residues. CDR3 protein: CASSVGAGPTDTQYF. CDR3 nucleotides: TGTGCCAGCAGCGTAGGAGCGGGCCCCACAGATACGCAGTATTTT.

This clone was seen once. V gene TRBV28 combines with J gene TRBJ1-5, with 8 bases lining up with TRBD1. Trimming at V came to 4 bases and at J to 7 bases, leaving 6 bases not matched to a gene. In germline, CDR1 is MDHEN, CDR2 SYDVKM. This CDR3 spans 14 amino acids. Here the CDR3 reads CASSSGGQNQPQHF. The CDR3 DNA is TGTGCCAGCAGTTCAGGGGGCCAAAACCAGCCCCAGCATTTT.

The chain couples TRBV4-2 to TRBJ1-2; D gene unclear. This CDR3 has 16 residues. V was trimmed by 0 bases and J by 0 bases, leaving 11 bases between them. Per the germline V gene, CDR1 is LGHNA and CDR2 is YNFKEQ. CDR3 coding DNA: TGTGCCAGCAGCCAAGATCTGGCACCGCCTAACTATGGCTACACCTTC. It is translated as CASSQDLAPPNYGYTF.